The 3 T cell receptor beta chains listed next were all sequenced from one sample in a study of blood T cell repertoires in COVID-19. The table came from immunoSEQ multiplex PCR; TCRdb's copy has only in-frame clones and leaves some out. This sample yields 400,000 to 500,000 clones, of which 75% to 90% are seen a single time; 1.4% belongs to the top ten. The specimen was peripheral blood. These receptors originate from a woman under 40 with active or convalescent COVID-19.

The V call is TRBV5-4, the J call TRBJ2-2; 8 nucleotides align to TRBD1. Germline V CDR1 and CDR2: SGHNT, YYREEE (reference sequence). The CDR3 totals 16 residues. The V segment lost 5 bases and the J segment 3 bases; nucleotides outside the gene matches: 9. CDR3 DNA sequence: TGTGCCAGCAGGGGACCAGGGGGCGCACACACCGGGGAGCTGTTTTTT. It translates to CASRGPGGAHTGELFF. The full variable domain, completed using reference TRBV5-4 and TRBJ2-2, is ETGVTQSPTHLIKTRGQQVTLRCSSQSGHNTVSWYQQALGQGPQFIFQYYREEENGRGNFPPRFSGLQFPNYSSELNVNALELDDSALYLCASRGPGGAHTGELFFGEGSRLTVL.

The sample holds one count of this clone. CDR3 loop: CASSPTPDTGELFF. The CDR3 bases are TGTGCCAGCAGTCCGACTCCGGACACCGGGGAGCTGTTTTTT. V gene TRBV6-5 combines with J gene TRBJ2-2; D unresolved. Germline V CDR1 and CDR2: MNHEY, SVGAGI. The V and J ends lost 5 bases and 3 bases respectively, with 10 bases between them. The CDR3 is made up of 14 amino acids.

This clone was counted once. The V call is TRBV18, the J call TRBJ1-2, with 8 bases aligning to TRBD1. V shed 5 bases, J shed 8 bases, and the junction held 4 bases outside the gene matches. CDR1 and CDR2 from the germline V gene are KGHSH and LQKENI. This CDR3 comprises 12 residues. DNA of the CDR3: TGTGCCAGCTCAACCCGGACAGGGGGCTACACCTTC. Encoded protein: CASSTRTGGYTF.